The present entry profiles one TCR beta chain with its context. As yet, its antigen is unknown. Trimming at V came to 4 bases and at J to 1 base, leaving 5 bases not matched to a gene. CDR3 size: 16 residues. The germline CDR1 and CDR2 sequences are SGHTA and FQGNSA. The table came from immunoSEQ multiplex PCR; TCRdb's copy has only in-frame clones and leaves some out. The repertoire holds 90,000 to 120,000 clones, with around 91% as singletons. The data derive from a study of T cell responses to AZD1222 COVID-19 vaccine. Study results and caveats: Among those given AZD1222, only six were seropositive at baseline. Variant regions that are unmutated are reportedly the target of nearly half of spike-specific TCRs.

The chain uses TRBV7-2 and TRBJ2-7; 12 nucleotides match TRBD2. The source was peripheral blood, collected on day 0 of AZD1222 vaccination. The clonotype comes from an adult in good health. CDR3 DNA: TGTGCCAGCAGCTCAGGACTAGCGGGGATTTCCTACGAGCAGTACTTC. Translating gives CASSSGLAGISYEQYF.